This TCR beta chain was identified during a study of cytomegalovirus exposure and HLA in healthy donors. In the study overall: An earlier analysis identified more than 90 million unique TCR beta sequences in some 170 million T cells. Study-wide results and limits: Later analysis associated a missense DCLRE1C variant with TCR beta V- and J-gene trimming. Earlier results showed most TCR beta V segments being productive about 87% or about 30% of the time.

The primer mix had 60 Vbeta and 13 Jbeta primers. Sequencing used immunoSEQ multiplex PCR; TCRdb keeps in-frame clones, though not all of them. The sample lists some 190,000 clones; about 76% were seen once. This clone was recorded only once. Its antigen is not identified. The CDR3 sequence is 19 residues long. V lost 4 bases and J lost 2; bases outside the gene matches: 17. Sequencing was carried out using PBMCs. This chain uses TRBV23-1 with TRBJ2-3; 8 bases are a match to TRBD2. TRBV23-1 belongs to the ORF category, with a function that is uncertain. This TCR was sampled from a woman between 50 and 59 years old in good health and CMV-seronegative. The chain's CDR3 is CASSRVMRGLAGHTDTQYF. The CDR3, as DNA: TGCGCCAGCAGTCGAGTCATGCGGGGGCTAGCGGGCCACACAGATACGCAGTATTTT.